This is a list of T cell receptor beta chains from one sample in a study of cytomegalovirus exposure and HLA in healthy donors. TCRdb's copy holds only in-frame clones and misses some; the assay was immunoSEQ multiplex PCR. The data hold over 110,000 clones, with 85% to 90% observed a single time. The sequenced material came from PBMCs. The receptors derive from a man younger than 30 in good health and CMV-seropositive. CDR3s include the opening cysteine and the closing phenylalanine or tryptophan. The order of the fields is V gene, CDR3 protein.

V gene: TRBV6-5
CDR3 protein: CATKLAGGPYEQYF

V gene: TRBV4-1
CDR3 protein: CASSQLEDRGWLNYGYTF

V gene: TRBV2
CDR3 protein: CASSVRGGNTEAFF

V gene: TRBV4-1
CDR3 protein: CASSQETGPREQFF

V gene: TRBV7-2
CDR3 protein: CASSSGLSTEQYF

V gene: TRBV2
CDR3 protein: CADGTSGRASEQFF

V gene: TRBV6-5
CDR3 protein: CASSYSNSQGPQHF

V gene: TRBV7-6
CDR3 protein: CASSSYDRGSGEQYF

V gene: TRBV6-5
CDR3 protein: CASSVDTSSYNEQFF

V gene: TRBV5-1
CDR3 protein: CASSPGDRGLNTEAFF

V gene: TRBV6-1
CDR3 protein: CASSAGLAEEGGGELFF

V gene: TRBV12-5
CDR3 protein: CASGLVLGGPGVSDTQYF

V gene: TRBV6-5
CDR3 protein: CASRQREDQPQHF

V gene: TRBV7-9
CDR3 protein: CASSLGDNEQFF

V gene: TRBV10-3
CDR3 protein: CAISEGRGFGGYTF

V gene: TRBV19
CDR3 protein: CASSKFRGSVGQPQHF

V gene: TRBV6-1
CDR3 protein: CASSRSGPYEQYF

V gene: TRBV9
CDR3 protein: CASSERAGSTYGYTF

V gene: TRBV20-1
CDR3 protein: CSNYWEGTQYF

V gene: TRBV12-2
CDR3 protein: CASRFGERGQRSYEQYF

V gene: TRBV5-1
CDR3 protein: CASSGTGSGGYGYTF

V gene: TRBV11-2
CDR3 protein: CASSSRPNSGGSSYEQYF

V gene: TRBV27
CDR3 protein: CASSPLTGEHQETQYF

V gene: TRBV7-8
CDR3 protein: CASSGSGRNHEQYF

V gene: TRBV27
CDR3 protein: CASSPGGGYGYTF

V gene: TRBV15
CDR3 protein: CATSRTATNEKLFF

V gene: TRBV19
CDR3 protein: CASSIVTDSGELFF

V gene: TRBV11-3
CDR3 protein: CASSLAGGNGGELFF

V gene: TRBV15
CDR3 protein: CATSSSMGGFHEQFF

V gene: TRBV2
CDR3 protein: CASSEQNNQPQHF

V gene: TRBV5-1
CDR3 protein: CASSLEGGGGTQYF

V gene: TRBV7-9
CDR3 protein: CASSPGDSPLHF

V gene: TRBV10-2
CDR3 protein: CAISQGNAYEQYF

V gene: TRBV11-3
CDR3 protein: CASSFLVSSYEQYF

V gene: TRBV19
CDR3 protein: CASNPLSRKAANYGYTF